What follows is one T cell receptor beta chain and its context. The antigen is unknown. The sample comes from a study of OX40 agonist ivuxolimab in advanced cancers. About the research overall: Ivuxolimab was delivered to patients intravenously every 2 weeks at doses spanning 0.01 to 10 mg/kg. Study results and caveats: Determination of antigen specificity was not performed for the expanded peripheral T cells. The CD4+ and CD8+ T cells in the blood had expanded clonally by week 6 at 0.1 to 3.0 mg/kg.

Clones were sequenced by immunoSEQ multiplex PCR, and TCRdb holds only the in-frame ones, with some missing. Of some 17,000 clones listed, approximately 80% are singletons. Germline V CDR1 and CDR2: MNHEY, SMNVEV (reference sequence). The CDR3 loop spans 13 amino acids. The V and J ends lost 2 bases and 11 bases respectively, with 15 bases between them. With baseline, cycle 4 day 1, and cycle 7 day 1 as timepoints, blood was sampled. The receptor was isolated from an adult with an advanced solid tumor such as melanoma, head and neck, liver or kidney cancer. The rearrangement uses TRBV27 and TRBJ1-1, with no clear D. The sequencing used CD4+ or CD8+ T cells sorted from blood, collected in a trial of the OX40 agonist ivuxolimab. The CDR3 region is CASSLVRNVGAFF. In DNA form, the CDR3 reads TGTGCCAGCAGTTTAGTCCGCAACGTAGGGGCTTTCTTT.